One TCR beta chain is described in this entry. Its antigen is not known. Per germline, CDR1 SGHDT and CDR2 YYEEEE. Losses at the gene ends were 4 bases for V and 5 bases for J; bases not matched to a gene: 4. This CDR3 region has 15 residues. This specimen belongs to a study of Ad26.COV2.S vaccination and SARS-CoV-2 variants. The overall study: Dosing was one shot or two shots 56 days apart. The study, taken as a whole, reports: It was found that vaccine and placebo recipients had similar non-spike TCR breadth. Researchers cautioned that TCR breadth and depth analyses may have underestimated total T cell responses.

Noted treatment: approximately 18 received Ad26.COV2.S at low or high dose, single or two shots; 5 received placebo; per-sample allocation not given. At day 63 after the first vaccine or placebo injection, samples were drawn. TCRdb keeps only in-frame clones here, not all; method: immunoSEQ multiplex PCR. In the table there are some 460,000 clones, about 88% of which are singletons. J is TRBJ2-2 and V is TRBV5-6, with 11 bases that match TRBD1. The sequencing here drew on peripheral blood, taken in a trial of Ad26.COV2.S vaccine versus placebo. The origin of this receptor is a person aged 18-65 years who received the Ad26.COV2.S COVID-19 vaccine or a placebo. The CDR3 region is CASSTGQGATGELFF. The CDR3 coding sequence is TGTGCCAGCAGCACCGGACAGGGGGCTACCGGGGAGCTGTTTTTT.